The clone carrying this TCR beta chain showed up many times. A single record per CDR3 protein comes from TCRdb applying MiXCR to the 5' RACE reads. The sample has tens of thousands of distinct CDR3 sequences; roughly 10% are singletons. The sample is drawn from a study of early T cells in non-severe SARS-CoV-2 infection. The V gene lost 2 bases and the J gene lost 0 bases, with 13 bases spanning the gap. CDR1 is SGHTA, CDR2 FQGTGA, per germline. The CDR3 loop spans 16 amino acids. This chain joins TRBV7-3 and TRBJ1-1; D gene uncertain. The receptor was derived from an adult who was a healthcare worker with PCR-confirmed SARS-CoV-2 infection or an uninfected control (not recorded which). Sequencing input: whole blood. The CDR3 DNA sequence: TGTGCCAGCAGCTTACGGCCAGGATCCATGAACACTGAAGCTTTCTTT. This codes for CASSLRPGSMNTEAFF.